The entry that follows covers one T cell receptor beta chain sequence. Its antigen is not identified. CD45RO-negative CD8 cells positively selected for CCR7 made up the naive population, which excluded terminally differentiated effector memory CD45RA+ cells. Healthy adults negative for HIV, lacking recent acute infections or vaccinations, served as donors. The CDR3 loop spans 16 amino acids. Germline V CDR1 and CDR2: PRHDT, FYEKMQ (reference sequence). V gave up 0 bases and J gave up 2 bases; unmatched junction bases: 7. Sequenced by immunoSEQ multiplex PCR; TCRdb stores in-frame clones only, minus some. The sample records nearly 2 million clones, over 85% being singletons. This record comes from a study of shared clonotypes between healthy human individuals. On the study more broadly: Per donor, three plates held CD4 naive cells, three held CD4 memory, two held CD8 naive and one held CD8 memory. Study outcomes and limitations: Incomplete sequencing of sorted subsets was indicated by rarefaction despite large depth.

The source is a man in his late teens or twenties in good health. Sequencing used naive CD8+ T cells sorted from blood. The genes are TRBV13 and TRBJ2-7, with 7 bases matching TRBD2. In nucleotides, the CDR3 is TGTGCCAGCAGCTTAGGGGGAGCGGGAAAACCCTACGAGCAGTACTTC. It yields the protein CASSLGGAGKPYEQYF.